This TCR beta chain originates from a study of blood T cell repertoires in COVID-19. Study-wide background: PBMCs, B-cell-depleted T cells, or T cells were the source of the cDNA or gDNA that made up the material.

Germline loops: CDR1 SGHTA, CDR2 FQGNSA. The ends were cut back, 1 base at V and 2 bases at J, with 11 bases in the middle. This CDR3 spans 15 amino acids. Methods used by the authors: Nucleated cell number was recorded as an estimate derived from reference gene primer amplification. Measured with immunoSEQ multiplex PCR; TCRdb has only the in-frame clones, and not every one. V and J calls and clone size are as listed in that table; D and trimming were resolved from the DNA. The sample has 100,000 to 150,000 clones, 70% to 90% seen once. This clone has just one count. The chain joins TRBV7-2 to TRBJ2-5; D is possibly TRBD2 (6 bases). The clonotype comes from a woman older than 75 with acute or convalescent COVID-19. Material: peripheral blood. The CDR3 reads CASSLGPGVQETQYF. For the CDR3, the DNA is TGTGCCAGCAGCTTAGGTCCGGGGGTACAAGAGACCCAGTACTTC.